This TCR beta chain is from a study of Tregs in tolerant kidney transplant recipients. This clone counts as medium-sized by frequency. Its target is not known. The read terminates 3 residues ahead of where the CDR3 ends, so the germline J gene completes it. Study-level points and caveats: Biological reproducibility was not directly addressed, but technical replication error appeared minimal. Findings come from small patient numbers and require larger validation.

Related graft donors supplied nonmyeloablative bone marrow transplants, and mixed chimerism was transient. CD4+CD25+CD127- Tregs, CD4+CD25- non-Tregs, CD4 and CD8 cells were sorted. Only in-frame clones appear in the TCRdb table, and some are missing; sequencing was by immunoSEQ multiplex PCR. Its listing shows about 23,000 clones. Germline V gene data show CDR1 as KGHSH and CDR2 as LQKENI. This CDR3 contains 14 residues. Trimming took 2 bases from V and 7 from J; bases not matched to a gene: 4. The TCR comes from a human patient who received a combined kidney and bone marrow transplant. Some T cells may be transferred from the graft donor. The rearrangement links TRBV18 to TRBJ1-4, with 7 bases identical to TRBD1. The input for sequencing was CD4+ T cells from blood (PBMCs), taken 6 months after the transplant. CDR3 DNA (partial): TGTGCCAGCTCACCAAGGGCAGGGGGTGAAAAA. It is translated as CASSPRAGGEK. The entire CDR3 reads CASSPRAGGEKLFF.